The sequence of this T cell receptor beta chain was determined in a study of neurological immune-mediated disorders. Study-level points and caveats: HTLV-1-associated myelopathy ranked highest for TCR clonal expansion and multiple sclerosis lowest, beneath healthy controls.

TCRdb re-analysed the 5' RACE reads in MiXCR, keeping a single row per CDR3 protein. Among more than 75,000 distinct CDR3 sequences, roughly 3.3% were seen once, and the ten largest hold around 2.7%. The CDR3 length is 15 residues. Trimming pared 0 bases from V and 2 bases from J, leaving 8 bases between. The germline gives CDR1 ENHRY, CDR2 SYGVKD. In its sample, this clonotype was seen many times. The antigen is undetermined. Specimen: PBMCs. The V call is TRBV10-3, the J call TRBJ1-3, with unresolved D. The receptor's source is a woman aged 45 to 65 with multiple sclerosis. CDR3 coding DNA: TGTGCCATCAGTGAGTCTGTGGGCGCTGGAAACACCATATATTTT. Protein sequence: CAISESVGAGNTIYF.